This T cell receptor beta chain came from a study of tumor-infiltrating lymphocytes in primary liver carcinoma (dated by TCRdb to the late 2010s). Concerning the study at large: Of the five patients, three men and two women aged 30 to 69 years, four had hepatocellular carcinoma and one had combined HCC and intrahepatic cholangiocarcinoma. A total of some 35 specimens from 5 patients went through TCRbeta repertoire sequencing, namely 25 tumor regions, 5 adjacent noncancerous liver tissues and 5 peripheral blood samples. Each sample produced roughly 3.5 to 8 million productive TCRbeta reads, and read depth showed no significant difference between tissue types. Technical replicate repertoires showed high reproducibility, with mean shared-clone rates near 0.89 and correlation coefficients above 0.95. For each liver tumor, the study sampled five regions along with adjacent normal tissue and blood, and applied TCRbeta repertoire sequencing, expression microarrays and whole-exome sequencing. The five patients had tumors staged T1-T3 N0M0, with maximum diameters ranging from roughly 4.2 to 10 cm. The roughly 25 tumor region samples were profiled with Agilent mRNA microarrays so that TCRbeta repertoire diversity could be related to the local molecular phenotype. Beyond this particular receptor, the publication reports: Since the samples were bulk and unsorted, there was no way to compare CD4+ and CD8+ T cell repertoires. The study included only four to six patients, and the authors note findings should be validated in a larger study. A significantly larger repertoire fraction was made up by the top 250 clones in tumors than in blood (p = 0.039). Only about 8-25% of top clones were present in all five regions of a tumor, suggesting spatial heterogeneity of tumor-infiltrating T cells. Because sequencing covered only the TCR beta chain and unpaired alpha chains were not captured, true repertoire diversity is likely underestimated. Consistent with antigen-driven expansion, pairs of tumor regions showed higher repertoire overlap (mean roughly 36%) than either tumor-adjacent pairs (about 17%) or tumor-blood pairs (approximately 15%).

This clonotype was detected ten times or more. Its antigen has not been determined. No base-level quality is on record; no much larger clone is a single base apart. Total RNA and DNA were co-extracted from about 19-30 mg of bulk tissue with the AllPrep DNA/RNA mini kit, without cell sorting. Between November 2015 and 2016, a few patients in China with histopathologically diagnosed primary liver carcinoma had surgical resection. At the time of sampling, the patients were treatment-naive and had chronic HBV infection. Each tumor was sampled at five spatially separated regions: the tumor centre plus the superior, inferior, left-lateral and right-lateral poles. Histological examination found more than 80% viable tumor cells in every tumor sample. Fresh tumor and adjacent tissue pieces were bisected; one half was stored in RNAlater at -80°C, the other sent for histology. Using a constant-region primer and ProtoScript II reverse transcriptase, TCRbeta-specific cDNA was reverse-transcribed from approximately 500 ng total RNA. Three nested multiplex PCR rounds, following a slightly modified ARM-PCR procedure, were used to build the TCRbeta libraries. Each of the first two PCR rounds ran for nine to eleven cycles and used multiplex TRBV1-TRBV30 forward primers together with a Cbeta reverse primer. A final 25-cycle PCR with Deep VentR polymerase added sample barcodes and Illumina adapters. Before sequencing, amplicons between 200 and 500 bp were purified from gel using a QIAquick gel extraction kit. An Illumina HiSeq 2500 was used to sequence the TCRbeta amplicons, generating 250-bp paired-end reads. Per the original workflow: Trimmomatic v0.33 was used to quality-trim the reads, and FLASH v1.2.11 was used to merge paired reads so that full CDR3 sequences could be recovered. V, D and J germline segments were assigned to the rearranged TCRbeta sequences using MiGEC v1.2.1b. VDJtools v1.0.0 computed clonotype statistics and Shannon-Wiener diversity indices. To cut down on sampling bias, every analysis after diversity analysis relied on just the 250 most abundant clonotypes from each sample. The public sequencing data were trimmed at Q25 with fastp and processed into clonotypes with MiXCR by TCRdb, which kept only in-frame beta chains. Identical CDR3 protein sequences are pooled into one entry, listed with their most common genes and DNA. The V and J calls and clone size are TCRdb's, not the authors'. Recorded for this sample are 90,000 to 100,000 distinct CDR3 sequences; more than 65% of them occurred a single time. The ten biggest clones cover over 7.5% of the sample.

The CDR3 starts with the cysteine, ends with the phenylalanine, and has 18 residues. Only the CDR3 DNA stays, 54 bases, in frame from base 1. CDR1 and CDR2 are read off the germline V gene as MDHEN and SYDVKM. From V the trimming removes 2 bases and from J it removes 4 bases, while the gene matches leave 8 bases of the junction unaccounted for. The sequenced sample was liver tumor tissue from sampling region 5. What this sample's cell subset or site label stands for: tumor region T5, tumor centre. The rearranged chain carries TRBV28 and TRBJ2-3; 14 bases in between match TRBD2. This clonotype originated in a woman aged 60-75 years with primary liver carcinoma and hepatitis B virus infection. For the CDR3, the sequence is CASSLPTSGRVGADTQYF. The DNA sequence is as follows: TGTGCCAGCAGTTTACCGACTAGCGGGAGGGTTGGGGCAGATACGCAGTATTTT.